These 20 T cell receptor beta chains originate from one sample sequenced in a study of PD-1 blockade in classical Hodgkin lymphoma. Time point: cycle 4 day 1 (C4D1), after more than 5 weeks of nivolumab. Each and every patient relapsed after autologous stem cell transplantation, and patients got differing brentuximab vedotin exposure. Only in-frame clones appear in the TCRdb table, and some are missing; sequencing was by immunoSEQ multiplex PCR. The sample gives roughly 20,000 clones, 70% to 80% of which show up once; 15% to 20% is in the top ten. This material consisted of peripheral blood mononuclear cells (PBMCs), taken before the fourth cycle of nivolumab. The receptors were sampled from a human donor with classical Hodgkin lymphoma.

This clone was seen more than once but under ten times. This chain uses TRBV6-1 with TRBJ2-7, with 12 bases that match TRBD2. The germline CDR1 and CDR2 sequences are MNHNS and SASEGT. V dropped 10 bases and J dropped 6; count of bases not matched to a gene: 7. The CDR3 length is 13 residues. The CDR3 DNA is TGTGCCACCCCGACTAGCGGGAGTGCCGAGCAGTACTTC. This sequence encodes CATPTSGSAEQYF.

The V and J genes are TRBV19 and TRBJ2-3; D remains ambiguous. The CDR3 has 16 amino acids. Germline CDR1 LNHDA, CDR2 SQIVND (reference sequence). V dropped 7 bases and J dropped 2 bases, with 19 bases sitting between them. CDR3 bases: TGTGCCAGTACCTCGGGTTTGGACCCTGACACAGATACGCAGTATTTT. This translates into CASTSGLDPDTDTQYF.

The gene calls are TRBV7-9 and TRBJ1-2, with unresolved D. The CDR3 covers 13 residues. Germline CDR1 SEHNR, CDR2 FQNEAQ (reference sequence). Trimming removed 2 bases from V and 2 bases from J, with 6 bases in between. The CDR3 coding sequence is TGTGCCAGCAGCTTACTCCCAAACTATGGCTACACCTTC. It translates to CASSLLPNYGYTF.

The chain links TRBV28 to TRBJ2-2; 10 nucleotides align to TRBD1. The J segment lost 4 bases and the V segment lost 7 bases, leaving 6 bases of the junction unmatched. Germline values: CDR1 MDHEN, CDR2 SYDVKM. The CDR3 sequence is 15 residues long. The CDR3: CASTRQGAGTGELFF. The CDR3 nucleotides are TGTGCCAGCACCAGACAGGGGGCCGGCACCGGGGAGCTGTTTTTT.

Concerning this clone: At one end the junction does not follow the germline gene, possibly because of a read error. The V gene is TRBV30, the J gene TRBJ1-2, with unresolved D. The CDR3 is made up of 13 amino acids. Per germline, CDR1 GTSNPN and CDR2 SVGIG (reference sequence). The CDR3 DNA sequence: TGTGCCTGGAGTAATAACCTCGACTACGGCTACACCTTC. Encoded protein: CAWSNNLDYGYTF.

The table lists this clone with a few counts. The CDR3 region has the DNA TGTGCCATCAGCGGACCCCGCGGGGGGGTGGGTCCCTACGAGCAGTACTTC. It codes for CAISGPRGGVGPYEQYF. J is TRBJ2-7 and V is TRBV10-3; TRBD2 matches at 9 bases. This CDR3 comprises 17 residues. CDR1 and CDR2 (germline): ENHRY, SYGVKD. The V segment lost 6 bases and the J segment 2 bases; nucleotides outside the gene matches: 14.

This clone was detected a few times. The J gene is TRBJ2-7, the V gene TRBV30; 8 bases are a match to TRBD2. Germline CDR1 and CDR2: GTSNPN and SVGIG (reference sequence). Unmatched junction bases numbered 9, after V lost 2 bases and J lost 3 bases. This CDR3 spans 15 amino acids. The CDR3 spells CAWSPTGLVNYEQYF. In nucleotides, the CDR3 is TGTGCCTGGAGTCCTACGGGACTAGTGAACTACGAGCAGTACTTC.

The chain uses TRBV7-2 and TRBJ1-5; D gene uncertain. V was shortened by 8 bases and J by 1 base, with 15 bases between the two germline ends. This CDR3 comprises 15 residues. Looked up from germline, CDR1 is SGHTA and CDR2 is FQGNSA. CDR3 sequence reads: CASARAGLSNQPQHF. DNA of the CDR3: TGTGCCAGCGCACGGGCGGGGTTAAGCAATCAGCCCCAGCATTTT.

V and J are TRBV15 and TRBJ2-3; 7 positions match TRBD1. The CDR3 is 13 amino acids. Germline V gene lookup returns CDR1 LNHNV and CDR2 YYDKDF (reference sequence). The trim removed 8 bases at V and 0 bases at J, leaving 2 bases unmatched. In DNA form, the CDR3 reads TGTGCCACCCGGGACAGAAGCACAGATACGCAGTATTTT. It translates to CATRDRSTDTQYF.

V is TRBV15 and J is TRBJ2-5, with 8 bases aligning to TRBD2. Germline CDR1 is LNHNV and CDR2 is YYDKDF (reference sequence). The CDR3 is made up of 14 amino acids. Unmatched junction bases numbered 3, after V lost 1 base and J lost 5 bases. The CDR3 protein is CATSRVPGGETQYF. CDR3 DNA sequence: TGTGCCACCAGCAGAGTCCCGGGGGGGGAGACCCAGTACTTC. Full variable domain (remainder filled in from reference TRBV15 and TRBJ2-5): DAMVIQNPRYQVTQFGKPVTLSCSQTLNHNVMYWYQQKSSQAPKLLFHYYDKDFNNEADTPDNFQSRRPNTSFCFLDIRSPGLGDTAMYLCATSRVPGGETQYFGPGTRLLVL.

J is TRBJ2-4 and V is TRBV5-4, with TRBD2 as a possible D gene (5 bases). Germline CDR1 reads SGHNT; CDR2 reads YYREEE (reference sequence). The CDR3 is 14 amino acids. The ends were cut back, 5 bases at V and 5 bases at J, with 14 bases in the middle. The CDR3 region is CASSPSVGENIQYF. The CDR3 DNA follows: TGTGCCAGCAGTCCCTCCGTCGGGGAAAACATTCAGTACTTC. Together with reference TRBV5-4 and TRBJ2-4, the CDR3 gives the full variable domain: ETGVTQSPTHLIKTRGQQVTLRCSSQSGHNTVSWYQQALGQGPQFIFQYYREEENGRGNFPPRFSGLQFPNYSSELNVNALELDDSALYLCASSPSVGENIQYFGAGTRLSVL.

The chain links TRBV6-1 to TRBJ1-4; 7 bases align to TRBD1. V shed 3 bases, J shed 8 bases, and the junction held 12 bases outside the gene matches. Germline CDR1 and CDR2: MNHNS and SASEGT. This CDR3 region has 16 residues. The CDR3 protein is CASSEGSGDSEEKLFF. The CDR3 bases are TGTGCCAGCAGTGAGGGTTCGGGGGACAGCGAGGAAAAACTGTTTTTT.

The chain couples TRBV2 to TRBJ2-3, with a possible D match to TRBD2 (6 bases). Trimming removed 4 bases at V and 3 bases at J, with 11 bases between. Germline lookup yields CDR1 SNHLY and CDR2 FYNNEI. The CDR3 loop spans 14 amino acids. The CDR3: CASSAAAGTDTQYF. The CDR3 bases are TGTGCCAGCAGTGCGGCGGCGGGGACAGATACGCAGTATTTT.

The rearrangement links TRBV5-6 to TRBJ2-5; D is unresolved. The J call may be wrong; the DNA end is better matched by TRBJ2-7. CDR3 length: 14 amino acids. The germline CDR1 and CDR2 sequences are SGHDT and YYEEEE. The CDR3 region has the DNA TGTGCCAGCAGCTTGGTGGGCGGTATGGGCGAGCAGTACTTC. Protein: CASSLVGGMGEQYF.

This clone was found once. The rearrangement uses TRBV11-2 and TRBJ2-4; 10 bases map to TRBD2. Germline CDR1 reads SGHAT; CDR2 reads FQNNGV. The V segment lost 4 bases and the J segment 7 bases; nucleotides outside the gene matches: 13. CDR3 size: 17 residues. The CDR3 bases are TGTGCCAGCAGCTCAAGGGGGTCTAGCGGGAGTGTGAACATTCAGTACTTC. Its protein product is CASSSRGSSGSVNIQYF.

CDR3 region: CASSPPWGRLNNEQFF. The CDR3 DNA reads TGTGCCAGCAGCCCTCCTTGGGGACGATTGAACAATGAGCAGTTCTTC. The chain recombines TRBV28 with TRBJ2-1, with D possibly called TRBD1 or TRBD2 (5 bases each). The CDR3 covers 16 residues. The germline CDR1 and CDR2 sequences are MDHEN and SYDVKM. Deletions cut 6 bases from V and 5 bases from J, with 20 bases between. Drawing the rest from reference TRBV28 and TRBJ2-1, the complete variable domain is DVKVTQSSRYLVKRTGEKVFLECVQDMDHENMFWYRQDPGLGLRLIYFSYDVKMKEKGDIPEGYSVSREKKERFSLILESASTNQTSMYLCASSPPWGRLNNEQFFGPGTRLTVL.

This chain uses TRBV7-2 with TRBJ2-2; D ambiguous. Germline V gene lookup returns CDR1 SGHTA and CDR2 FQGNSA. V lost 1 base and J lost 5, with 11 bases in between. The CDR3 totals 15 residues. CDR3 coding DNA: TGTGCCAGCAGCTTAGTCCCAGGAAGGACCGGGGAGCTGTTTTTT. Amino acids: CASSLVPGRTGELFF.

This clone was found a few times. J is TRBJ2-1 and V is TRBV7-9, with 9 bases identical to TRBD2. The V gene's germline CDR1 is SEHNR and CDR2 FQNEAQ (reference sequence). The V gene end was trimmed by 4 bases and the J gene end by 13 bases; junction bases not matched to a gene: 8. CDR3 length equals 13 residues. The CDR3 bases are TGTGCCAGCAGCTCGTTTGACGGGACTAGCCAGTTCTTC. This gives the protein CASSSFDGTSQFF.

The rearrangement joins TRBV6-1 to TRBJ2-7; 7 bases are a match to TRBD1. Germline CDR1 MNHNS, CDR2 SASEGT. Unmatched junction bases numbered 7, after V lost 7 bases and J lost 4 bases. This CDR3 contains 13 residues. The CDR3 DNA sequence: TGTGCCAGCATCCGAACAGGGGTGTACGAGCAGTACTTC. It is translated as CASIRTGVYEQYF.

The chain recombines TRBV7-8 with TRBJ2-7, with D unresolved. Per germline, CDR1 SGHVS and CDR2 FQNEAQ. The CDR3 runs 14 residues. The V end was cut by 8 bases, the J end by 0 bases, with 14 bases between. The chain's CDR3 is CASRGDTSSYEQYF. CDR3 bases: TGTGCCAGCCGTGGCGACACCAGCTCCTACGAGCAGTACTTC.